Below are 7 T cell receptor beta chains sequenced from a single sample in a study of T cell responses to AZD1222 COVID-19 vaccine. TCRdb keeps only in-frame clones here, not all; method: immunoSEQ multiplex PCR. The sample lists 150,000 to 200,000 clones, more than 80% occurring once. Sequences were derived from peripheral blood, sampled on day 0 of AZD1222 vaccination. These TCRs come from an adult in good health.

This sequence joins TRBV6-5 and TRBJ1-1, with 7 bases identical to TRBD1. Trimming at V came to 9 bases and at J to 0 bases, leaving 4 bases not matched to a gene. Germline assignment: CDR1 MNHEY and CDR2 SVGAGI. The CDR3 runs 13 residues. The CDR3 is CASSGQVNTEAFF. Here the CDR3 DNA reads TGTGCCAGTTCCGGACAGGTGAACACTGAAGCTTTCTTT.

This clone was seen just once. The chain has TRBV12-3 or TRBV12-4 and TRBJ2-1, with D unresolved. The length of the CDR3 is 13 residues. The germline V and J ends were trimmed by 3 bases and 2 bases, with 5 bases remaining between them. This CDR3 reads CASSFSAYNEQFF. In DNA, the CDR3 is TGTGCCAGCAGTTTTTCGGCCTACAATGAGCAGTTCTTC.

The chain carries TRBV5-1 and TRBJ1-1, with no clear D. Trimming pared 5 bases from V and 1 base from J, leaving 9 bases between. In germline, CDR1 is SGHRS, CDR2 YFSETQ. CDR3 length: 13 amino acids. CDR3 sequence reads: CASRENTNTEAFF. CDR3 nucleotide sequence: TGCGCCAGCAGGGAAAACACGAACACTGAAGCTTTCTTT.

The chain is built from TRBV14 and TRBJ2-2; possible D gene TRBD1, 5 bases. V was cut by 2 bases and J by 1 base, with 11 bases left in between. The CDR3 covers 16 residues. From germline, CDR1 is SGHDN and CDR2 FVKESK. For the CDR3, the DNA is TGTGCCAGCAGCCAAATAGGGGTCATGAACACCGGGGAGCTGTTTTTT. It codes for CASSQIGVMNTGELFF.

The chain employs TRBV27 and TRBJ1-5; 9 nucleotides match TRBD1. The CDR3 length is 14 residues. The germline V gene encodes CDR1 MNHEY and CDR2 SMNVEV (reference sequence). V gave up 5 bases and J gave up 7 bases; unmatched junction bases: 6. The CDR3 here is CASSGQGTVQPQHF. In nucleotides, the CDR3 is TGTGCCAGCAGTGGACAGGGGACGGTACAGCCCCAGCATTTT.

The gene calls are TRBV19 and TRBJ2-1; the D is unclear. The germline V gene encodes CDR1 LNHDA and CDR2 SQIVND (reference sequence). Deletions cut 1 base from V and 2 bases from J, with 9 bases between. The CDR3 loop spans 15 amino acids. The CDR3 nucleotides are TGTGCCAGTAGTATAGGTCCAGCCCCCTACAATGAGCAGTTCTTC. Translation: CASSIGPAPYNEQFF.

The chain employs TRBV2 and TRBJ2-7; TRBD2 agrees at 12 bases. The J segment lost 1 base and the V segment lost 7 bases, leaving 8 bases of the junction unmatched. This CDR3 has 16 amino acids. Germline V gene lookup returns CDR1 SNHLY and CDR2 FYNNEI. The CDR3 is CASNMPGLAGSYEQYF. The DNA for the CDR3 is TGTGCCAGCAATATGCCAGGACTAGCGGGATCCTACGAGCAGTACTTC.